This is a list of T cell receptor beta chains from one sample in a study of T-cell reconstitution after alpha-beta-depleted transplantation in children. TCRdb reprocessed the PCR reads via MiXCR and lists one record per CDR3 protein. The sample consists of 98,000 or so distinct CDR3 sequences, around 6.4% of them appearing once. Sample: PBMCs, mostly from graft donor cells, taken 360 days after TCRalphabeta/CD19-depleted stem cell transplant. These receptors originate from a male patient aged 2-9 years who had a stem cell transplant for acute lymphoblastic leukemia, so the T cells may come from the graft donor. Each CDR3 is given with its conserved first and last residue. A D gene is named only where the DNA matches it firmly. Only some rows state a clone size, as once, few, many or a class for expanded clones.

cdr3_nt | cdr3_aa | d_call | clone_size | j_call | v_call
TGTGCCAGCAGTCTTCGCGAGTTTTCGCCTAACTATGGCTACACCTTC | CASSLREFSPNYGYTF | - | - | TRBJ1-2 | TRBV28
TGTGCCAGCAGCTTCGGCAGGGGGGAAAACATTCAGTACTTC | CASSFGRGENIQYF | - | many | TRBJ2-4 | TRBV7-9
TGTGCCACCAGCAGAGATCGGAGGGTTGGACTGTTTTTT | CATSRDRRVGLFF | - | many | TRBJ1-4 | TRBV15
TGTGCCATCAGTTTAGACAGGGGGCTAAACTCTGGGGCCAACGTCCTGACTTTC | CAISLDRGLNSGANVLTF | TRBD1 | few | TRBJ2-6 | TRBV12-3/TRBV12-4
TGCGCCAGCAGCTTAAGGACTTCGAACACCGGGGAGCTGTTTTTT | CASSLRTSNTGELFF | - | - | TRBJ2-2 | TRBV5-1
TGCGCCAGCAGCCGCAGTACGGTTACCTACGAGCAGTACTTC | CASSRSTVTYEQYF | - | many | TRBJ2-7 | TRBV5-1
TGCGCCAGCAGCCCATCGGGGGTGGCAGATACGCAGTATTTT | CASSPSGVADTQYF | - | many | TRBJ2-3 | TRBV5-1
TGTGCCAGCTCCCGGGGAAGCCGCCCGGATAACGAGCAGTACTTC | CASSRGSRPDNEQYF | - | - | TRBJ2-7 | TRBV18
TGTGCCAGCTCTCCCGTGGGCTACGAGCAGTACTTC | CASSPVGYEQYF | - | many | TRBJ2-7 | TRBV12-3/TRBV12-4
TGCGCCAGCAGTGAGTCGGGGCAGGGCCCGAGTTCACCCCTCCACTTT | CASSESGQGPSSPLHF | - | - | TRBJ1-6 | TRBV10-2
TGTGCCTGGAGGCCAAAGTCAGGGACTAGCTCCTACGAGCAGTACTTC | CAWRPKSGTSSYEQYF | TRBD2 | few | TRBJ2-7 | TRBV30
TGCGCCAGCAGTTTAGGACTTACAGCAACCTACGAGCAGTACTTC | CASSLGLTATYEQYF | - | many | TRBJ2-7 | TRBV5-1
TGTGCCATCAGCTCCCTGCCAGGTGGAGGTGGCTACACCTTC | CAISSLPGGGGYTF | - | many | TRBJ1-2 | TRBV10-3
TGTGCCAGCAGGGCTAGCGGGAGGAACAACGAGCAGTACTTC | CASRASGRNNEQYF | TRBD2 | many | TRBJ2-7 | TRBV4-2
TGTGCCAGCAGTTTTAACAGGGCGTTTGGAGAGCAGTACTTC | CASSFNRAFGEQYF | - | - | TRBJ2-7 | TRBV27
TGTGCCAGCAGTTACTCGACCGGGGAGCTGTTTTTT | CASSYSTGELFF | - | many | TRBJ2-2 | TRBV6-5
TGTGCCAGCAGCCCTAAGGGGGCGGACACTGAAGCTTTCTTT | CASSPKGADTEAFF | TRBD1 | many | TRBJ1-1 | TRBV27
TGCGCCAGCAGCTTGGACTTTTACGAGCAGTACTTC | CASSLDFYEQYF | - | many | TRBJ2-7 | TRBV5-1
TGTGCCAGCAGTGAAAACAGGGCCTACTATGGCTACACCTTC | CASSENRAYYGYTF | - | - | TRBJ1-2 | TRBV2
TGTGCCAGCAGTGGTGGCAGGGTAACTAATGAAAAACTGTTTTTT | CASSGGRVTNEKLFF | - | - | TRBJ1-4 | TRBV9
TGTGCCAGCAGTTACTTTACTTTCCACTTGAACACCGGGGAGCTGTTTTTT | CASSYFTFHLNTGELFF | - | many | TRBJ2-2 | TRBV6-2/TRBV6-3
TGTGCCAGCAGTTCGGATCTCTCCTACGAGCAGTACTTC | CASSSDLSYEQYF | - | many | TRBJ2-7 | TRBV27
TGTGCCAGTAGTAGAGGGGGAGAGACCCAGTACTTC | CASSRGGETQYF | - | many | TRBJ2-5 | TRBV19
TGCGCCAGCAGCCTCTCGGATGATATGAACACTGAAGCTTTCTTT | CASSLSDDMNTEAFF | - | many | TRBJ1-1 | TRBV4-3
TGTGCCAGCAGTTACTCTTGGGACAGGGGGCTCGAGCAGTACTTC | CASSYSWDRGLEQYF | TRBD1 | - | TRBJ2-7 | TRBV6-2/TRBV6-3
TGTGCCACCAGTGATAGGACGGGAGAGCAGTACTTC | CATSDRTGEQYF | - | many | TRBJ2-7 | TRBV24-1
TGTGCCAGCAGCGTGGGTAGCGGGAGTGGCAATGAGCAGTTCTTC | CASSVGSGSGNEQFF | TRBD2 | many | TRBJ2-1 | TRBV9
TGCAGTGCGCCCTGGAGCGCCCAAGAGACCCAGTACTTC | CSAPWSAQETQYF | - | many | TRBJ2-5 | TRBV20-1